The source of this T cell receptor (beta chain) is a study of cytomegalovirus exposure and HLA in healthy donors. General observations from the study: Earlier analysis looked at TCR beta V segments, and most were productive about 87% or about 30% of the time.

A remark on this clone: Its matching antigen is unknown.

With 60 Vbeta and 13 Jbeta primers, the PCR was carried out. Per the original data handling: It was a later analysis that counted roughly 79 million unique TCR beta chains, of which some 10 million were shared. Profiled with immunoSEQ multiplex PCR; TCRdb holds only in-frame clones, not every one. The DNA gave D and trimming, while V, J and clone size come from that table. Of over 90,000 clones listed, 76% are singletons. Germline-derived CDR1 and CDR2 are SGHVS and FNYEAQ. The CDR3 length is 14 residues. V shed 3 bases and J shed 0 bases, with 9 bases lying between them. Sequencing used PBMCs. This chain uses TRBV7-6 with TRBJ2-7; D is perhaps TRBD2 (6 bases). This receptor was obtained from a woman aged 55-69 years in good health and CMV-seropositive. CDR3 nucleotide sequence: TGTGCCAGCAGCTTCATGGGACTCTCCTACGAGCAGTACTTC. This encodes CASSFMGLSYEQYF.